The rows below give T cell receptor beta chains drawn from one sample of a study of spatial heterogeneity in lung cancer. Using its own MiXCR run on the 5' RACE reads, TCRdb lists one record per CDR3 protein. This sample has about 23,000 distinct CDR3 sequences, with 4.7% found just once. The sequencing used PBMCs, collected at surgery. The receptors come from a male donor with early-stage non-small cell lung cancer. CDR3s include the opening cysteine and the closing phenylalanine or tryptophan. Fields, in order: clone size, J gene, D gene, V gene, CDR3 DNA, CDR3 protein. A D gene is named only where the DNA matches it firmly. Some rows mark clone size as missing; the rest say once, few, many or name a class of expanded clone.

. | TRBJ2-7 | . | TRBV12-3/TRBV12-4 | TGTGCCAGCGTCCGAGGGACCGGAGGCGTCCAGTACTTC | CASVRGTGGVQYF
many | TRBJ2-1 | TRBD2 | TRBV11-2 | TGTGCCAGCAGCTCCACTCGGGAGGGGTACAATGAGCAGTTCTTC | CASSSTREGYNEQFF
medium-sized | TRBJ1-5 | TRBD1 | TRBV7-3 | TGTGCCAGCAGCCTGGACAGGGGTCAGCCCCAGCATTTT | CASSLDRGQPQHF
many | TRBJ2-2 | TRBD2 | TRBV25-1 | TGTGCCAGCAGTCCCCTCGGACTAGCGGACAGAACCGGGGAGCTGTTTTTT | CASSPLGLADRTGELFF
many | TRBJ1-5 | . | TRBV6-2/TRBV6-3 | TGTGCCAGCACCTCCGGACGGAATTTCAATCAGCCCCAGCATTTT | CASTSGRNFNQPQHF
many | TRBJ1-1 | . | TRBV21-1 | TGTGCCAGCAGCAAAGAGGTGTCAGGGGGGAACACTGAAGCTTTCTTT | CASSKEVSGGNTEAFF
medium-sized | TRBJ2-1 | . | TRBV7-9 | TGTGCCAGCAGCTTAGTGGGGGCCAATGAGCAGTTCTTC | CASSLVGANEQFF
medium-sized | TRBJ1-2 | . | TRBV29-1 | TGCAGCGTTGGACAGGAGTACTATGGCTACACCTTC | CSVGQEYYGYTF
many | TRBJ2-7 | . | TRBV2 | TGTGCCAGCAGTGAGAAGGCACTCTACGAGCAGTACTTC | CASSEKALYEQYF
many | TRBJ2-2 | . | TRBV4-2 | TGTGCCAGCAGCCCCGGCGCGAGCACCGGGGAGCTGTTTTTT | CASSPGASTGELFF
many | TRBJ2-1 | . | TRBV3-1 | TGTGCCAGCAGCCAACACGTCGACAATGAGCAGTTCTTC | CASSQHVDNEQFF
many | TRBJ1-6 | . | TRBV12-3/TRBV12-4 | TGTGCCAGCAGTTCGCAGGGTGGGGGTTCACCCCTCCACTTT | CASSSQGGGSPLHF
many | TRBJ2-1 | TRBD1 | TRBV7-9 | TGTGCCAGCAGCTTATTCTCCGGGACAGGGATAGGGGAGCAGTTCTTC | CASSLFSGTGIGEQFF
many | TRBJ2-3 | . | TRBV7-2 | TGTGCCAGCAGCTTAGGGGGCGGATTCACAGATACGCAGTATTTT | CASSLGGGFTDTQYF
many | TRBJ1-4 | . | TRBV29-1 | TGCAGCGTTGAACACTCCGAAGGCGGTTGGCTAAATGAAAAACTGTTTTTT | CSVEHSEGGWLNEKLFF
few | TRBJ1-3 | TRBD1 | TRBV27 | TGTGCCAGCAGTGCCCTAAGGACAGGGGGCGCCGACTCTGGAAACACCATATATTTT | CASSALRTGGADSGNTIYF
many | TRBJ1-4 | TRBD1 | TRBV7-2 | TGTGCCAGCAGCTCGACAGGGGGCTCACGTGAAAAACTGTTTTTT | CASSSTGGSREKLFF
medium-sized | TRBJ1-5 | . | TRBV19 | TGTGCCAGTAAGGACGGATATAGCAATCAGCCCCAGCATTTT | CASKDGYSNQPQHF
many | TRBJ1-5 | . | TRBV12-3/TRBV12-4 | TGTGCCACCGCGGACAGTGGGGGAAACAATCAGCCCCAGCATTTT | CATADSGGNNQPQHF
many | TRBJ2-5 | . | TRBV4-2 | TGTGCCAGCAGCCCGGGAGCAGGGGTTGAAGGGGAGACCCAGTACTTC | CASSPGAGVEGETQYF
many | TRBJ1-6 | . | TRBV19 | TGTGCCAGTAGTATCCCTAATTCACCCCTCCACTTT | CASSIPNSPLHF
many | TRBJ1-3 | . | TRBV2 | TGTGCCAGCAGTGGAGACGGAATTGGAAACACCATATATTTT | CASSGDGIGNTIYF
many | TRBJ1-3 | . | TRBV6-5 | TGTGCCAGCAGTTACTCCATGGCCTTCTCGGACACCATATATTTT | CASSYSMAFSDTIYF
many | TRBJ1-5 | . | TRBV19 | TGTGCCAGTAGTATTCGTCAGGGGCTCGATCAGCCCCAGCATTTT | CASSIRQGLDQPQHF
medium-sized | TRBJ2-4 | . | TRBV5-5 | TGTGCCAGCAGCTTGGGTGTTGACATTCAGTACTTC | CASSLGVDIQYF
many | TRBJ1-1 | . | TRBV27 | TGTGCCAGCATGGGTCTCTTTTTGAACACTGAAGCTTTCTTT | CASMGLFLNTEAFF
. | TRBJ1-6 | . | TRBV2 | TGTGCCAGCAGCCTGATGTGGAATTCACCCCTCCACTTT | CASSLMWNSPLHF
many | TRBJ2-1 | . | TRBV20-1 | TGCAGTGCTCCCACTTCCTTGGCGGGACGATACTACAATGAGCAGTTCTTC | CSAPTSLAGRYYNEQFF
medium-sized | TRBJ2-4 | . | TRBV6-6 | TGTGCCAGCAGCCGCGAGGCCGGGGCGGCGAACATTCAGTACTTC | CASSREAGAANIQYF
many | TRBJ2-3 | . | TRBV24-1 | TGTGCCACCAGTGCGACGGGTCGCCGGTTGACGGATACGCAGTATTTT | CATSATGRRLTDTQYF
medium-sized | TRBJ1-4 | . | TRBV24-1 | TGTGCCACCAGTGATCCGAGGGGGTCTAATGAAAAACTGTTTTTT | CATSDPRGSNEKLFF
many | TRBJ2-3 | . | TRBV7-9 | TGTGCCAGCAGCTTCGCGTGGGGGGCAAGCACAGATACGCAGTATTTT | CASSFAWGASTDTQYF
many | TRBJ1-2 | . | TRBV6-5 | TGTGCCAGCACTAACGGCAGGAATGGCTACACCTTC | CASTNGRNGYTF
many | TRBJ2-7 | . | TRBV7-3 | TGTGCCAGCAGCTTGAGTTCGGGGGTTAACTACGAGCAGTACTTC | CASSLSSGVNYEQYF
many | TRBJ2-1 | TRBD2 | TRBV28 | TGTGCCAGCAGGCAGACTAGCGGGAGAGCGTTCTTC | CASRQTSGRAFF
many | TRBJ2-1 | . | TRBV5-5 | TGTGCCAGCAGCCGGGTATTTTTTGGTGCGGGAAACAATGAGCAGTTCTTC | CASSRVFFGAGNNEQFF
many | TRBJ2-1 | . | TRBV6-4 | TGTGCCAGCGGGTATGGAGGGGCGGTCAATGAGCAGTTCTTC | CASGYGGAVNEQFF
medium-sized | TRBJ2-1 | . | TRBV18 | TGTGCCAGCGGTCTGGGTAGCCATGAGCAGTTCTTC | CASGLGSHEQFF
many | TRBJ2-5 | TRBD1 | TRBV11-2 | TGTGCCAGCAGCCAAGGGACAGATCGGACCCAGTACTTC | CASSQGTDRTQYF
many | TRBJ1-2 | . | TRBV5-1 | TGCGCCAGCAGCGTACAGGGCTATAACTATGGCTACACCTTC | CASSVQGYNYGYTF
many | TRBJ2-5 | . | TRBV11-1 | TGTGCCAGCAGCTCGAGAGAGGCCCAGTACTTC | CASSSREAQYF
many | TRBJ2-5 | TRBD2 | TRBV10-3 | TGTGCCATCAGGCTAGGACTAGCGGGGGAGACCCAGTACTTC | CAIRLGLAGETQYF
many | TRBJ2-2 | . | TRBV2 | TGTGCCAGCAACATGGAGGGGGGAACCGGGGAGCTGTTTTTT | CASNMEGGTGELFF
many | TRBJ1-1 | TRBD1 | TRBV3-1 | TGTGCCAGCAGCCCGGGACAGGGCGAGACTGAAGCTTTCTTT | CASSPGQGETEAFF
many | TRBJ2-1 | TRBD1 | TRBV15 | TGTGCCACCAGCCCTACTCCCGGGACAGGCCCCTACAATGAGCAGTTCTTC | CATSPTPGTGPYNEQFF
many | TRBJ2-6 | TRBD2 | TRBV2 | TGTGCCAGCAGGAGACTAGCGGGAGGGCCTTCCTCTGGGGCCAACGTCCTGACTTTC | CASRRLAGGPSSGANVLTF
many | TRBJ2-7 | . | TRBV3-1 | TGTGCCAGCAGCCAATCTTCGCAGACCTACGAGCAGTACTTC | CASSQSSQTYEQYF
many | TRBJ1-3 | . | TRBV29-1 | TGCAGCGTTGCGGGGCTTGGGAACACCATATATTTT | CSVAGLGNTIYF
many | TRBJ2-7 | . | TRBV27 | TGTGCCAGCAGGGACCCCCTAGCGAGCGAGCAGTACTTC | CASRDPLASEQYF
many | TRBJ2-3 | TRBD2 | TRBV27 | TGTGCCAGCAGTTTTCTAGCGGGAAGCACAGATACGCAGTATTTT | CASSFLAGSTDTQYF
many | TRBJ1-1 | . | TRBV6-7 | TGTGCCAGCAGTTGGGGCCGCGGGGCGACCTCTATGAACACTGAAGCTTTCTTT | CASSWGRGATSMNTEAFF
many | TRBJ1-1 | TRBD1 | TRBV6-6 | TGTGCCAGCCGGGACAGACCGAACACTGAAGCTTTCTTT | CASRDRPNTEAFF
many | TRBJ1-2 | . | TRBV27 | TGTGCCAGCACCCCTATGCCCTTAGGCTCAAACTATGGCTACACCTTC | CASTPMPLGSNYGYTF
many | TRBJ1-1 | . | TRBV6-6 | TGTGCCAGCAGTTACCCAAAACCGAGAGGGGAAGCTTTCTTT | CASSYPKPRGEAFF
many | TRBJ2-7 | . | TRBV30 | TGTGCCTATGGTGGTCCCTATGCCTACGAGCAGTACTTC | CAYGGPYAYEQYF
many | TRBJ2-1 | TRBD1 | TRBV29-1 | TGCAGGACAGGGGGGATCAATGAGCAGTTCTTC | CRTGGINEQFF
many | TRBJ1-1 | TRBD1 | TRBV6-6 | TGTGCCAGCAGCTTGCCAGGGGGGACTGAAGCTTTCTTT | CASSLPGGTEAFF